The clone carrying this T cell receptor (beta chain) has a handful of counts. Germline V gives CDR1 WSHSY, CDR2 SAAADI. V lost 6 bases to trimming and J lost 0 bases; unmatched junction nucleotides: 13. This CDR3 is 21 amino acids long. The sample comes from a study of response to subunit inactivated influenza vaccine. TCRdb passed the RT-PCR reads through MiXCR, listing each CDR3 protein once. Of hundreds of thousands of distinct CDR3 sequences detected, around 25% appear once; the ten largest clones hold approximately 2%. Specimen: CD4+ T cells sorted from PBMCs, collected about 5 days after vaccination. The chain combines TRBV10-2 with TRBJ2-6, with 14 bases lining up with TRBD2. The TCR comes from a man aged 45-60 years who received an inactivated influenza vaccine. This CDR3 is CASSGTSGGDRPFSGANVLTF. CDR3 nucleotide sequence: TGCGCCAGCAGCGGGACTAGCGGGGGAGACCGTCCTTTCTCTGGGGCCAACGTCCTGACTTTC.